This record covers a single TCR beta chain. Participant age was about 18 to 100 years, and participants resided in roughly 25 US areas. This record comes from a study of blood T cell repertoires in COVID-19. Looking at the study overall: Nucleic acid was either cDNA or gDNA, and it came from T cells, B-cell-depleted T cells, or PBMCs.

Generated by immunoSEQ multiplex PCR, the TCRdb table keeps only in-frame clones and is missing some. The table lists hundreds of thousands of clones, over 80% of them singletons. Specimen: PBMCs or T cells enriched from blood (not recorded which). This TCR came from a man aged 45-65 years who had been exposed to COVID-19.

The CDR3 DNA follows: TGTGCCAGCAGCTCGGGACTAGCGGACTATACCGAGCAGTACTTC. Protein: CASSSGLADYTEQYF. The chain is built from TRBV13 and TRBJ2-7, with TRBD2 identical over 11 bases. This CDR3 spans 15 amino acids. The J segment lost 6 bases and the V segment lost 4 bases, leaving 8 bases of the junction unmatched. Germline V gene sequence: CDR1 PRHDT, CDR2 FYEKMQ (reference sequence).